The 14 T cell receptor beta chains given below trace back to one sample, sequenced in a study of CD8+CD57+ T cells in acquired aplastic anemia. Sequencing was done on patients that had shown CD8+CD57+ cell expansion by flow cytometry. TCR beta VDJ and CDR3 were profiled, and genomic DNA was the template. TCRdb called the reads again in MiXCR, with one record for every CDR3 protein. The table includes about 240,000 distinct CDR3 sequences, approximately 45% detected once. Sequences were obtained from sorted CD4+, CD8+, or CD8+CD57+ T cells (not recorded which) from PBMCs. The receptors shown here come from a human donor with aplastic anemia.

This clonotype was seen a handful of times. The rearrangement links TRBV6-2 or TRBV6-3 to TRBJ1-5; D perhaps matches TRBD1 (6 bases). V lost 0 bases, J lost 2 bases, and 11 bases lay in between. The CDR3 sequence is 16 residues long. CDR1 MNHEY and CDR2 SVGEGT come from the germline V gene. The CDR3 nucleotides read TGTGCCAGCAGTTACTCGACTTCAGGGGGCAATCAGCCCCAGCATTTT. Translation: CASSYSTSGGNQPQHF.

This clonotype was detected a few times. This may arise from a read error, as a much more abundant clone is one base away. This chain links TRBV29-1 with TRBJ2-1; 11 nucleotides match TRBD2. The CDR3 is made up of 16 amino acids. The V gene's germline CDR1 is SQVTM and CDR2 ANQGSEA. Trimming at V came to 7 bases and at J to 0 bases, leaving 8 bases not matched to a gene. CDR3 sequence reads: CSADGTSGSSYNEQFF. The CDR3 DNA follows: TGCAGCGCAGACGGGACTAGCGGAAGCTCCTACAATGAGCAGTTCTTC.

Turning to this clonotype: Possible read error: a much larger clone is one base away. The rearrangement links TRBV6-4 to TRBJ1-5; 7 bases line up with TRBD1. CDR3 length: 15 residues. The germline V gene encodes CDR1 MRHNA and CDR2 SNTAGT. Trimming took 4 bases from V and 5 from J; bases not matched to a gene: 8. DNA of the CDR3: TGTGCCAGCAGTGCAAGACAGGGAAACGATCAGCCCCAGCATTTT. Its translation is CASSARQGNDQPQHF.

This clonotype was seen ten or more times. V is TRBV19 and J is TRBJ1-4; D is unclear. Germline V gene sequence: CDR1 LNHDA, CDR2 SQIVND (reference sequence). V shed 9 bases and J shed 3 bases, with 14 bases lying between them. The CDR3 loop spans 14 amino acids. This chain's CDR3 is CASRAGFSNEKLFF. The CDR3 DNA reads as TGTGCCAGCCGAGCGGGGTTTTCTAATGAAAAACTGTTTTTT.

A note on this clonotype: One end of the junction does not line up with germline, which may come from a read error. The CDR3 sequence is CASSIDRRGPASF. CDR3 nucleotide sequence: TGTGCCAGTAGTATAGATCGCAGGGGGCCAGCCTCTTTC. V gene TRBV19 combines with J gene TRBJ2-7, with 8 positions matching TRBD1. CDR1 and CDR2 from the germline V gene are LNHDA and SQIVND (reference sequence). This CDR3 region has 13 residues.

On this clonotype itself: At one end the junction does not follow the germline gene, possibly because of a read error. The chain is built from TRBV6-4 and TRBJ2-1; D may be TRBD2 (6 bases). Germline V gene sequence: CDR1 MRHNA, CDR2 SNTAGT. The length of the CDR3 is 15 residues. This CDR3 is CASSRAGLSYNEQLF. In nucleotides, the CDR3 is TGTGCCAGCAGTCGCGCGGGGCTGTCCTACAATGAGCAGCTCTTC.

In its sample, this clonotype was seen many times. The chain combines TRBV7-9 with TRBJ2-4; 15 positions agree with TRBD2. J lost 5 bases, V lost 3 bases, and 11 bases had no gene match. This CDR3 spans 19 amino acids. Germline V CDR1 and CDR2: SEHNR, FQNEAQ (reference sequence). The CDR3 reads CASSFPGTSGRSGQNIQYF. In DNA, the CDR3 is TGTGCCAGCAGCTTTCCCGGGACTAGCGGGAGGAGTGGTCAAAACATTCAGTACTTC.

The genes are TRBV5-6 and TRBJ2-1; 9 bases fit TRBD2. The germline V gene has CDR1 SGHDT and CDR2 YYEEEE. V lost 4 bases and J lost 10; bases outside the gene matches: 18. The CDR3 is 17 residues long. The CDR3 here is CASSTLLAGSSGGEQFF. The CDR3 DNA is TGTGCCAGCAGCACCCTCCTAGCGGGATCCTCGGGGGGGGAGCAGTTCTTC.

The V and J genes are TRBV10-1 and TRBJ2-7, with TRBD1 matching over 8 bases. V was clipped by 0 bases and J by 5 bases; unmatched bases: 6. From germline, CDR1 is WNHNN and CDR2 SYGVQD (reference sequence). The CDR3 sequence is 15 residues long. The DNA of the CDR3 is TGCGCCAGCAGTGAGTCAATACAGGGGGTCGACGAGCAGTACTTC. Translation gives CASSESIQGVDEQYF.

The chain couples TRBV20-1 to TRBJ2-3; TRBD1 might be the D (5 bases). Trimming shortened V by 0 bases and J by 6 bases, and 13 bases separated the two germline ends. This CDR3 region has 14 residues. The germline V gene encodes CDR1 DFQATT and CDR2 SNEGSKA (reference sequence). The CDR3 DNA sequence: TGCAGTGCTAGAGAACCCAGGGTGGGGGATACGCAGTATTTT. Translated, it gives CSAREPRVGDTQYF.

The chain combines TRBV2 with TRBJ1-4; maybe TRBD1 (5 bases). The V end was cut by 6 bases, the J end by 5 bases, with 10 bases between. Per the germline V gene, CDR1 is SNHLY and CDR2 is FYNNEI. CDR3 length: 13 residues. In nucleotides, the CDR3 is TGTGCCAGCAGCCAACAGGTCAATGAAAAACTGTTTTTT. Amino acids: CASSQQVNEKLFF.

The chain carries TRBV4-1 and TRBJ2-7; possibly TRBD2 for D (5 bases). Germline V gives CDR1 MGHRA, CDR2 YSYEKL. The CDR3 contains 14 residues. The germline V and J ends were trimmed by 3 bases and 0 bases, with 9 bases remaining between them. Here the CDR3 DNA reads TGCGCCAGCAGCCATGGCGAGGGCTCCTACGAGCAGTACTTC. Protein: CASSHGEGSYEQYF.

The V call is TRBV15, the J call TRBJ1-4; TRBD1 agrees at 12 bases. V trimming: 9 bases; J trimming: 10 bases; junction bases outside the gene matches: 12. The CDR3 has 15 amino acids. Germline-derived CDR1 and CDR2 are LNHNV and YYDKDF (reference sequence). The CDR3 region is CATHKPGTGGGKLFF. For the CDR3, the DNA is TGTGCCACGCATAAACCCGGGACAGGGGGCGGAAAACTGTTTTTT.

The chain recombines TRBV15 with TRBJ1-6; no definite D call. Between the trimmed V and J ends, which lost 0 bases and 9 bases, there was a span of 15 bases. Germline V CDR1 and CDR2: LNHNV, YYDKDF (reference sequence). The CDR3 is 16 residues long. The CDR3 DNA reads as TGTGCCACCAGCAGAGATCGCGGGAGGGAGTTTTCACCCCTCCACTTT. Translation gives CATSRDRGREFSPLHF.